The entry that follows covers one T cell receptor beta chain sequence. No antigen is known for it. V dropped 1 base and J dropped 3 bases, with 13 bases sitting between them. Germline V gene data show CDR1 as SGHRS and CDR2 as YFSETQ. The CDR3 loop spans 16 amino acids. Genomic DNA of every subset was divided equally among multiple immunoSEQ plates. Profiling relied on immunoSEQ multiplex PCR, and the TCRdb table lists in-frame clones only, not all of them. The data show millions of clones, approximately 94% seen once. This entry comes from a study of shared clonotypes between healthy human individuals. Positively selected for CCR7, the CD45RO-negative cells used as naive CD8 cells excluded terminally differentiated effector memory CD45RA+ cells. The study's findings and limits: Few donors limited the genetic and exposure-history diversity represented. Across subsets, estimated richness was generally greater for naive than for memory populations.

The TCR comes from a man younger than 35 in good health. Some clones in this sample may be carry-over from other donors' samples. V is TRBV5-1 and J is TRBJ2-2; D gene ambiguous. Sequencing used naive CD8+ T cells from PBMCs. The CDR3 region has the DNA TGCGCCAGCAGCTTGCTACCGAGCCTGGACACCGGGGAGCTGTTTTTT. Translated: CASSLLPSLDTGELFF.